This T cell receptor beta chain is from a study of shared clonotypes between healthy human individuals. The CDR3 extends over 13 amino acids. The V end lost 4 bases, the J end lost 3 bases, and 9 bases lay between the germline ends. Germline CDR1 and CDR2: MDHEN and SYDVKM. The data were produced by immunoSEQ multiplex PCR, yet TCRdb's version contains in-frame clones alone and is incomplete. Here the sample spans about 2.2 million clones, about 93% being singletons. Terminally differentiated effector memory CD45RA+ cells were left out of the naive CD8 fraction, which was CD45RO-negative and positively selected for CCR7.

The sample was naive CD8+ T cells from PBMCs. V and J are TRBV28 and TRBJ1-2; no reliable D call. The receptor's source is a man between 18 and 35 years old in good health. Some clones in this sample may be carry-over from other donors' samples. Written as DNA, the CDR3 is TGTGCCAGCAGTTCGGAAGTGGACTATGGCTACACCTTC. It encodes CASSSEVDYGYTF.